The 18 T cell receptor beta chains below come from one sample, sequenced in a study of Graves' ophthalmopathy and Graves' hyperthyroidism. CDR3 regions of TCR beta were amplified from RNA transcripts. HTBI primers were employed in first-round RT-PCR, then a second-round multiplex PCR followed. TCRdb passed the multiplex PCR reads through MiXCR, listing each CDR3 protein once. The sample consists of 35,000 to 45,000 distinct CDR3 sequences, 50% of them appearing once. Sequencing was carried out using peripheral blood. These receptors all come from an adult woman with stable Graves' hyperthyroidism.

At least ten counts were recorded for this clonotype. DNA of the CDR3: TGTGCCAGCAGCTTAGACCTCGGGGGGGCTTTCTTT. Translated, it gives CASSLDLGGAFF. The J gene is TRBJ1-1, the V gene TRBV13; weak D call: TRBD1 (5 bases). Germline lookup yields CDR1 PRHDT and CDR2 FYEKMQ (reference sequence). CDR3 length: 12 amino acids. The V and J ends lost 1 base and 11 bases respectively, with 11 bases between them.

This clonotype came up many times. The V call is TRBV20-1, the J call TRBJ2-3; D possibly corresponds to TRBD2 (6 bases). V was shortened by 6 bases and J by 2 bases, with 18 bases between the two germline ends. CDR1 is DFQATT, CDR2 SNEGSKA, per germline (reference sequence). There are 15 residues in the CDR3. The chain's CDR3 is CSASGGSGATDTQYF. The CDR3 DNA follows: TGCAGTGCGTCCGGAGGTAGCGGAGCCACAGATACGCAGTATTTT.

This chain connects TRBV20-1 to TRBJ2-5; 11 nucleotides agree with TRBD2. The CDR3 consists of 16 residues. The V segment lost 1 base and the J segment 2 bases; nucleotides outside the gene matches: 6. Per germline, CDR1 DFQATT and CDR2 SNEGSKA (reference sequence). CDR3 sequence: CSARGASGRRQETQYF. CDR3 bases: TGCAGTGCTAGAGGCGCTAGCGGGAGGAGACAAGAGACCCAGTACTTC.

This clonotype was observed at least ten times. The rearrangement joins TRBV5-1 to TRBJ2-3; 10 bases align to TRBD1. Trimming removed 2 bases from V and 4 bases from J; junction bases left unmatched: 1. The CDR3 totals 14 residues. The germline V gene encodes CDR1 SGHRS and CDR2 YFSETQ. The CDR3 DNA is TGCGCCAGCAGCTTCGGACAGGGGGCAGATACGCAGTATTTT. Its protein product is CASSFGQGADTQYF.

In this sample, this clonotype turned up a few times. The chain is built from TRBV12-3 or TRBV12-4 and TRBJ1-2, with 8 bases identical to TRBD1. The CDR3 totals 12 residues. V trimming: 6 bases; J trimming: 5 bases; junction bases outside the gene matches: 2. The CDR3 loop is CASRRTGYGYTF. CDR3 bases: TGTGCCAGCAGACGGACAGGGTATGGCTACACCTTC.

This clonotype was observed once. The V gene is TRBV6-5, the J gene TRBJ2-7, with a possible D match to TRBD1 (6 bases). Trimming removed 7 bases at V and 3 bases at J, with 16 bases between. Germline loops: CDR1 MNHEY, CDR2 SVGAGI. The CDR3 contains 14 residues. The CDR3, as DNA: TGTGCCAGCACCTACGGGGCAGGGGTCTACGAGCAGTACTTC. Amino acid sequence: CASTYGAGVYEQYF.

Many counts were recorded for this clonotype. This clone may be a read error of a much larger clone one base away. The chain employs TRBV7-9 and TRBJ1-3, with 7 bases aligning to TRBD1. With V trimmed by 8 bases and J by 4 bases, 14 bases remained unmatched. The germline gives CDR1 SEHNR, CDR2 FQNEAQ (reference sequence). This CDR3 has 16 residues. DNA for the CDR3: TGTGCCAGCGCCCAGGGGGGCCAAAACACCGGAAACACCATATATTTT. Amino acids: CASAQGGQNTGNTIYF.

This clonotype was seen once. This chain joins TRBV4-1 and TRBJ2-6; D call uncertain. Trimming stripped 1 base from V and 3 bases from J, with 7 bases between. The CDR3 is 15 amino acids. Per the germline V gene, CDR1 is MGHRA and CDR2 is YSYEKL. CDR3 in DNA: TGCGCCAGCAGCCAAGGGCCGATTGGGGCCAACGTCCTGACTTTC. This codes for CASSQGPIGANVLTF.

This clonotype is medium-sized within its sample. The chain joins TRBV24-1 to TRBJ2-7, with D unclear. Germline V gene sequence: CDR1 KGHDR, CDR2 SFDVKD. The CDR3 has 12 residues. V was trimmed by 3 bases and J by 5 bases, leaving 7 bases between them. The CDR3 loop reads CATSDTLDEQYF. The CDR3 region has the DNA TGTGCCACCAGTGATACCCTTGACGAGCAGTACTTC.

The chain joins TRBV7-9 to TRBJ2-7, with 10 bases identical to TRBD1. V shed 6 bases and J 8 bases; nucleotides not matched to a gene: 7. Germline V CDR1 and CDR2: SEHNR, FQNEAQ (reference sequence). This CDR3 is 13 amino acids long. CDR3: CASRTGTGAKQYF. The CDR3 DNA reads TGTGCCAGCAGAACCGGGACAGGGGCGAAGCAGTACTTC. The full variable domain, with the rest looked up from reference TRBV7-9 and TRBJ2-7, is DTGVSQNPRHKITKRGQNVTFRCDPISEHNRLYWYRQTLGQGPEFLTYFQNEAQLEKSRLLSDRFSAERPKGSFSTLEIQRTEQGDSAMYLCASRTGTGAKQYFGPGTRLTVT.

This clonotype has ten or more counts. The CDR3 spells CASSLGGGSYSEQYF. DNA for the CDR3: TGCGCCAGCAGCTTGGGAGGGGGGTCCTACAGCGAGCAGTACTTC. The chain links TRBV5-1 to TRBJ2-7, with D possibly called TRBD1 or TRBD2 (6 bases each). Germline CDR1 reads SGHRS; CDR2 reads YFSETQ. This CDR3 region has 15 residues. Trimming left V 0 bases short and J 6 bases short, with 16 bases between.

The chain is built from TRBV25-1 and TRBJ1-1; D is uncertain. The CDR3 is 14 residues long. The V end was cut by 5 bases, the J end by 0 bases, with 10 bases between. Per germline, CDR1 MGHDK and CDR2 SYGVNS. The chain's CDR3 is CASSPTWVNTEAFF. The CDR3 DNA reads TGTGCCAGCAGTCCTACTTGGGTGAACACTGAAGCTTTCTTT.

This clonotype was observed many times. The genes are TRBV6-5 and TRBJ2-3; D unclear. Germline V CDR1 and CDR2: MNHEY, SVGAGI. V was clipped by 0 bases and J by 3 bases, with 7 bases between them. CDR3 size: 14 residues. The CDR3 DNA sequence: TGTGCCAGCAGTTACTCGACTGGAACAGATACGCAGTATTTT. Amino acids: CASSYSTGTDTQYF.

This clonotype was seen a few times. V is TRBV29-1 and J is TRBJ2-1; D unresolved. From germline, CDR1 is SQVTM and CDR2 ANQGSEA. V was clipped by 7 bases and J by 1 base, with 11 bases between them. This CDR3 is 13 amino acids long. The CDR3 is CSAIKRSYNEQFF. In DNA form, the CDR3 reads TGCAGCGCAATTAAAAGGTCCTACAATGAGCAGTTCTTC.

This clonotype was seen repeatedly, ten times or more. The V and J genes are TRBV27 and TRBJ1-2; D gene ambiguous. The germline gives CDR1 MNHEY, CDR2 SMNVEV (reference sequence). Trimming stripped 5 bases from V and 4 bases from J, with 11 bases between. The CDR3 extends over 13 amino acids. Written as DNA, the CDR3 is TGTGCCAGCAGTCCCCTCTCCGGCTATGGCTACACCTTC. Protein sequence: CASSPLSGYGYTF.

The rearrangement links TRBV29-1 to TRBJ2-2; possibly TRBD2 for D (6 bases). V dropped 2 bases and J dropped 0 bases, with 10 bases sitting between them. Germline V gene sequence: CDR1 SQVTM, CDR2 ANQGSEA. This CDR3 is built from 15 residues. The chain's CDR3 is CSVELGLANTGELFF. For the CDR3, the DNA is TGCAGCGTTGAACTGGGACTGGCGAACACCGGGGAGCTGTTTTTT.

This clonotype was detected ten times or more. CDR3 amino acids: CSAIPPLNTEAFF. As DNA, the CDR3 is TGCAGTGCTATCCCACCGTTGAACACTGAAGCTTTCTTT. This chain joins TRBV20-1 and TRBJ1-1; D is uncertain. V was pared by 4 bases and J by 0 bases, with 9 bases between. This CDR3 has 13 residues. The germline V gene has CDR1 DFQATT and CDR2 SNEGSKA (reference sequence).

This clonotype was counted between two and nine times. The rearrangement links TRBV7-9 to TRBJ1-2; no clear D gene. Trimming cost V 5 bases and J 8 bases, with 21 bases left between them. The CDR3 consists of 15 residues. The germline gives CDR1 SEHNR, CDR2 FQNEAQ (reference sequence). CDR3 protein: CASSAQTGRGGGYTF. Written as DNA, the CDR3 is TGTGCCAGCAGCGCCCAGACCGGGAGAGGTGGAGGCTACACCTTC.